One and the same sample provided the 9 T cell receptor beta chains below, sequenced in a study of identical twins. A single record per CDR3 protein comes from TCRdb applying MiXCR to the 5' RACE reads. The table includes fewer than 550,000 distinct CDR3 sequences, about 16% detected once. This sample also appeared in a second study, on yellow fever vaccine responses in identical twins.

Source material: CD4+ T cells sorted from blood. The receptor source for this set is a woman under 30 in good health.

The chain carries TRBV7-9 and TRBJ2-7; weak D call: TRBD1 (6 bases). Germline V CDR1 and CDR2: SEHNR, FQNEAQ (reference sequence). The CDR3 sequence is 14 residues long. V was clipped by 5 bases and J by 5 bases, with 16 bases between them. Here the CDR3 reads CASSQITGKDEQYV. CDR3 in DNA: TGTGCCAGCAGCCAAATCACAGGGAAGGACGAGCAGTACGTC.

This clonotype was observed a handful of times. The CDR3 sequence is CATPGTSGGKNTGELFF. The CDR3 region has the DNA TGTGCCACCCCCGGGACTAGCGGGGGGAAGAACACCGGGGAGCTGTTTTTT. The rearrangement joins TRBV27 to TRBJ2-2; 15 nucleotides line up with TRBD2. The V segment lost 10 bases and the J segment 1 base; nucleotides outside the gene matches: 7. Germline assignment: CDR1 MNHEY and CDR2 SMNVEV (reference sequence). CDR3 length: 17 amino acids.

This clonotype occurred a few times. The chain has TRBV5-6 and TRBJ2-3; D is unresolved. The germline V gene encodes CDR1 SGHDT and CDR2 YYEEEE. Trimming stripped 5 bases from V and 5 bases from J, with 12 bases between. The CDR3 runs 13 residues. The CDR3 loop is CASSTPPGDTQYF. The DNA of the CDR3 is TGTGCCAGCAGTACCCCCCCGGGAGATACGCAGTATTTT.

This clonotype was detected only a few times. The chain uses TRBV9 and TRBJ2-7, with TRBD1 matching over 9 bases. The germline V gene encodes CDR1 SGDLS and CDR2 YYNGEE. This CDR3 contains 14 residues. With 4 bases clipped from V and 4 bases from J, the junction kept 6 bases outside the gene matches. The CDR3 coding sequence is TGTGCCAGCAGCCCGGGGACAGGGAAATACGAGCAGTACGTC. Protein product: CASSPGTGKYEQYV.

The chain combines TRBV5-4 with TRBJ2-1; 9 positions agree with TRBD2. CDR1 is SGHNT, CDR2 YYREEE, per germline (reference sequence). This CDR3 region has 17 residues. V was pared by 0 bases and J by 6 bases, with 10 bases of the junction left unmatched. The CDR3 is CASSLGASGITRNEQFF. CDR3 DNA: TGTGCCAGCAGCTTGGGAGCTAGCGGGATAACACGCAATGAGCAGTTCTTC. Together with reference TRBV5-4 and TRBJ2-1, the CDR3 gives the full variable domain: ETGVTQSPTHLIKTRGQQVTLRCSSQSGHNTVSWYQQALGQGPQFIFQYYREEENGRGNFPPRFSGLQFPNYSSELNVNALELDDSALYLCASSLGASGITRNEQFFGPGTRLTVL.

This clonotype was seen a handful of times. The rearrangement links TRBV3-1 to TRBJ2-1; D is perhaps TRBD1 (6 bases). This CDR3 is built from 18 residues. CDR1 is LGHDT and CDR2 is YNNKEL in the germline V gene (reference sequence). Trimming pared 0 bases from V and 1 base from J, leaving 16 bases between. The CDR3 DNA reads TGTGCCAGCAGCCAAGATTTCCCAACAGGGATGTCCTACAATGAGCAGTTCTTC. This sequence encodes CASSQDFPTGMSYNEQFF.

Only a few counts were recorded for this clonotype. V usage is TRBV20-1 and J usage is TRBJ2-3, with TRBD2 identical over 12 bases. The CDR3 spans 15 residues. Germline V gene sequence: CDR1 DFQATT, CDR2 SNEGSKA (reference sequence). The V and J ends lost 6 bases and 3 bases, in that order; junction bases with no gene match: 7. In DNA form, the CDR3 reads TGCAGTGCCACCCTAGCGGGGGGGCCGACAGATACGCAGTATTTT. Translated, it gives CSATLAGGPTDTQYF.

This clonotype was picked up many times. The chain couples TRBV5-1 to TRBJ2-5; D not certain. V was cut by 2 bases and J by 2 bases, with 7 bases left in between. The CDR3 totals 13 residues. Germline values: CDR1 SGHRS, CDR2 YFSETQ. CDR3 DNA sequence: TGCGCCAGCAGCTTTAGTTTGCAAGAGACCCAGTACTTC. This translates into CASSFSLQETQYF.

The V gene is TRBV12-3 or TRBV12-4, the J gene TRBJ2-5; D call uncertain. With 6 bases removed from V and 4 bases from J, the gap between germline ends came to 12 bases. CDR3 length: 13 amino acids. CDR3 loop: CASSHSRRETQYF. CDR3 sequence (DNA): TGTGCCAGCAGCCATTCACGACGAGAGACCCAGTACTTC.